This T cell receptor beta chain was identified in a study of Ad26.COV2.S vaccination and SARS-CoV-2 variants. Treatment reported: 19 received Ad26.COV2.S at low or high dose, single or two shots; several received placebo; per-sample allocation not given. On day 63 after the first injection, vaccine and placebo recipients gave samples. Measured with immunoSEQ multiplex PCR; TCRdb has only the in-frame clones, and not every one. The table lists 350,000 to 400,000 clones, around nine tenths of them singletons, with about 1.9% in the top ten. CDR1 and CDR2 from the germline V gene are MDHEN and SYDVKM. The CDR3 runs 16 residues. V was shortened by 2 bases and J by 4 bases, with 15 bases between the two germline ends.

This specimen consisted of peripheral blood, obtained in a trial of Ad26.COV2.S vaccine versus placebo. This chain uses TRBV28 with TRBJ1-5; perhaps TRBD1 as D (6 bases). The receptor's source is a person between 18 and 65 years old who received the Ad26.COV2.S COVID-19 vaccine or a placebo. Here the CDR3 DNA reads TGTGCCAGCAGTTTACCAGGGGCGCGGATGAATCAGCCCCAGCATTTT. Protein sequence: CASSLPGARMNQPQHF.